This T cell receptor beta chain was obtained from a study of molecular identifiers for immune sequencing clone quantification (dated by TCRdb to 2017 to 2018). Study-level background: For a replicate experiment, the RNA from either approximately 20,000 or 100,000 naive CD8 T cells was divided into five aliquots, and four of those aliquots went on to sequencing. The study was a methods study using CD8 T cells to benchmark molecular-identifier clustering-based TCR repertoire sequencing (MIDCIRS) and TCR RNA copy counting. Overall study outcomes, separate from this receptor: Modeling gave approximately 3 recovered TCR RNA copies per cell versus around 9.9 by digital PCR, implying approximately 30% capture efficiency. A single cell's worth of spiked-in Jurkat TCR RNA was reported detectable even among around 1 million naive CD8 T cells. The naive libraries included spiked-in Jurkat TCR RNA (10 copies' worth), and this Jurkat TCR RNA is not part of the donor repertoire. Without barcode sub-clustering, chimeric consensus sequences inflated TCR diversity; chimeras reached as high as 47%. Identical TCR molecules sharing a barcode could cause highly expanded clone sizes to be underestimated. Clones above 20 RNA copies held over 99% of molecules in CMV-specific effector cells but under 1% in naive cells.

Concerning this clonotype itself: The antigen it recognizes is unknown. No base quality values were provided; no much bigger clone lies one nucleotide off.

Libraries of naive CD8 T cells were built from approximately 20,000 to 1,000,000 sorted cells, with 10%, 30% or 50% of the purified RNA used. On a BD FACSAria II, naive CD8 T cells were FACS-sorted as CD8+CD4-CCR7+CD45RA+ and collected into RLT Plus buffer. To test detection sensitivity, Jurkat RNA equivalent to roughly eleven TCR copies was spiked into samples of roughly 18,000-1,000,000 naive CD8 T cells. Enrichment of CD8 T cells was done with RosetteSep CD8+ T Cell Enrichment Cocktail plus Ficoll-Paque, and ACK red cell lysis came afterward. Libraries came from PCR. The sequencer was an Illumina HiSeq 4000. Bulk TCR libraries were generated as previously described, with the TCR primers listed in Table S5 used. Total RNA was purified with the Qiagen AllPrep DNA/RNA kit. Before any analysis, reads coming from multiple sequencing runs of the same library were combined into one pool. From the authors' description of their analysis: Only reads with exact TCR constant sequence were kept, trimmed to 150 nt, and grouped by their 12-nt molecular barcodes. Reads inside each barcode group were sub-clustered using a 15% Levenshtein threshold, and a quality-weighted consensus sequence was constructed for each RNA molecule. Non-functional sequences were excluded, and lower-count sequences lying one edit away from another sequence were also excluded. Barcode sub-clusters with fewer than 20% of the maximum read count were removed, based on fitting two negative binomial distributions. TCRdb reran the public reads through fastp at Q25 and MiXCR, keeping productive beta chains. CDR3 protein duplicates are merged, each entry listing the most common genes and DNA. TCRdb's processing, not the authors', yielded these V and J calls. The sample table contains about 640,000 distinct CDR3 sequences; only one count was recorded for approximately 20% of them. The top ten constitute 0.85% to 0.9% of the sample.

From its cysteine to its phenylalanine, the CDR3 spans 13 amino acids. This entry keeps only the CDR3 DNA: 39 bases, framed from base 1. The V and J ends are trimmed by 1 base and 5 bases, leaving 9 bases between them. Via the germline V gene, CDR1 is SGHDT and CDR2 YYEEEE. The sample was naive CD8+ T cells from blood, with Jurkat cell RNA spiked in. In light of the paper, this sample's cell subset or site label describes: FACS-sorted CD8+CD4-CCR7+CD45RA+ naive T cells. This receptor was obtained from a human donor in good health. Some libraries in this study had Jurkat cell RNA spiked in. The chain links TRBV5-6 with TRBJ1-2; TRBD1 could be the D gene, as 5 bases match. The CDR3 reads CASSLTGAYGYTF. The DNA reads TGTGCCAGCAGCTTGACAGGTGCTTATGGCTACACCTTC.